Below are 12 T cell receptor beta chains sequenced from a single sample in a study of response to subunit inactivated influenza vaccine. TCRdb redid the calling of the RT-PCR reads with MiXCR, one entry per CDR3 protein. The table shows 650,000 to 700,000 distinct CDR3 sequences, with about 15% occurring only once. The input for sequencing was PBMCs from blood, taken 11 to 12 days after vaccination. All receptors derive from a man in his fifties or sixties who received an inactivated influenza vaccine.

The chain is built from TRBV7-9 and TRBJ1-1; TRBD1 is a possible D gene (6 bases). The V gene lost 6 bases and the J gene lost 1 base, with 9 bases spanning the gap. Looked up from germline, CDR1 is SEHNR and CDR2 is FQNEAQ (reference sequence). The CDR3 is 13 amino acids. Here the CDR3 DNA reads TGTGCCAGCAGAGGACAGACGAACACTGAAGCTTTCTTT. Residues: CASRGQTNTEAFF.

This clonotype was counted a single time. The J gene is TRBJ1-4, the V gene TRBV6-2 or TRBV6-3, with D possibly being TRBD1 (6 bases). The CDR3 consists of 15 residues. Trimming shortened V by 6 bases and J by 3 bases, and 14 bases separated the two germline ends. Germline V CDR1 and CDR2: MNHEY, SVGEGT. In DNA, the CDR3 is TGTGCCAGCAGGCAACCGGGACAAGCTAATGAAAAACTGTTTTTT. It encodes CASRQPGQANEKLFF.

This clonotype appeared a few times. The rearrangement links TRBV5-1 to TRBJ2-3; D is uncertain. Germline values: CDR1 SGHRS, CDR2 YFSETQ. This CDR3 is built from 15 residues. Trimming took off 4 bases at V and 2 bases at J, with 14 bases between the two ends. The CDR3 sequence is CASSPAVNPTDTQYF. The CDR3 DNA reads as TGCGCCAGCAGCCCTGCCGTCAATCCCACAGATACGCAGTATTTT.

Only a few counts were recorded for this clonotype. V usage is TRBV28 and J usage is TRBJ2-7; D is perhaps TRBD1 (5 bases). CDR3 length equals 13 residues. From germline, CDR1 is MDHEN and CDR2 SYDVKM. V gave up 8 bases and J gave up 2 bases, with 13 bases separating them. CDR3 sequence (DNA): TGTGCCAGCCGAAAGGGGATAACCTACGAGCAGTACTTC. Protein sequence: CASRKGITYEQYF.

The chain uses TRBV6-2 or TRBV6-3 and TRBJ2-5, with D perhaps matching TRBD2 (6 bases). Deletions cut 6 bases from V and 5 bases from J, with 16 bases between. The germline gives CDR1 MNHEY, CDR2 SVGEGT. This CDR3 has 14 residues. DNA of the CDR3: TGTGCCAGCAGATACGAAGCAGGGAGGGAGACCCAGTACTTC. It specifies CASRYEAGRETQYF.

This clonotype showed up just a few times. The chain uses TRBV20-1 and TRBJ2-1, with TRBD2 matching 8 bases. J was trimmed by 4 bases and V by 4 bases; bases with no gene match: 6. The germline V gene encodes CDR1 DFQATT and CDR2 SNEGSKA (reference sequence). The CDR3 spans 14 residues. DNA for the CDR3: TGCAGTGCTACCGCGGGAGGAGTATACAATGAGCAGTTCTTC. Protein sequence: CSATAGGVYNEQFF.

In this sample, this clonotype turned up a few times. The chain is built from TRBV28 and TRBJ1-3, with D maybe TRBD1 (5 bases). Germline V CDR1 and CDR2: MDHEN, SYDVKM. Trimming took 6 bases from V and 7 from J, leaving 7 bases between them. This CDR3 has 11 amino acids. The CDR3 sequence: CASRRGNTIYF. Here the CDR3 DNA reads TGTGCCAGCAGGCGGGGGAACACCATATATTTT.

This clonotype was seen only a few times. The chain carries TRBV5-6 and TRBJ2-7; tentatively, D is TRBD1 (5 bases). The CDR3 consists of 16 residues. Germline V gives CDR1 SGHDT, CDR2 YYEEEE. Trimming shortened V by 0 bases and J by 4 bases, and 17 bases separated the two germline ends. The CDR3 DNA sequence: TGTGCCAGCAGCTTGGGGGGCACGCGTTCGGGTTACGAGCAGTACTTC. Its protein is CASSLGGTRSGYEQYF.

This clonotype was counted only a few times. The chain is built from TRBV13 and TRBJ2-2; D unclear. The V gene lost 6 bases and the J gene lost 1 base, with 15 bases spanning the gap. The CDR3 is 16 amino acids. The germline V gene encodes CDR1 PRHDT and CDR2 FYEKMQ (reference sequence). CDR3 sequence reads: CASRKLRPQNTGELFF. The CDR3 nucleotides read TGTGCCAGCAGGAAACTTCGACCCCAGAACACCGGGGAGCTGTTTTTT. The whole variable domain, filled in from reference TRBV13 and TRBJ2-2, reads AAGVIQSPRHLIKEKRETATLKCYPIPRHDTVYWYQQGPGQDPQFLISFYEKMQSDKGSIPDRFSAQQFSDYHSELNMSSLELGDSALYFCASRKLRPQNTGELFFGEGSRLTVL.

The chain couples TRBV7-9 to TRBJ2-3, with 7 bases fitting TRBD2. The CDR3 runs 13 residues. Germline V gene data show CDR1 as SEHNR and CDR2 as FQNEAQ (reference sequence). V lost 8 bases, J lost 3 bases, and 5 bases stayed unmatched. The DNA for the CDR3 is TGTGCCAGCGGCGCTAGCGGTACAGATACGCAGTATTTT. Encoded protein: CASGASGTDTQYF.

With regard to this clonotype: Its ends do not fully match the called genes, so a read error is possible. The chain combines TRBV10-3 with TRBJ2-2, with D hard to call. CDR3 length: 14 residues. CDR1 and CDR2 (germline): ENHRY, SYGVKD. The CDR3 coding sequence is TGTCCCATCAGTGAGTCTGGTAACACCGGGGAGCTGTTTTTT. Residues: CPISESGNTGELFF.

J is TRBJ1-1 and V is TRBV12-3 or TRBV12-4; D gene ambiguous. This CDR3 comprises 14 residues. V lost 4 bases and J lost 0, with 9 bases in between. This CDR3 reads CASSSSIMNTEAFF. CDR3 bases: TGTGCCAGCAGTTCCTCGATCATGAACACTGAAGCTTTCTTT.